These T cell receptor beta chains were read from a single sample in a study of blood T cells in healthy people across ages. TCRdb re-derived calls from the 5' RACE reads in MiXCR, one entry per CDR3 protein. The sample shows almost 550,000 distinct CDR3 sequences, approximately 25% of them seen only once. This same sample was also part of a study on T cells of mothers and their children.

The sequenced material came from blood. The source of these receptors is a boy aged 5-17 years in good health. Both conserved end residues are part of each CDR3.

V gene,CDR3 protein
TRBV6-1,CASFQDGDRLLAPSYEQYF
TRBV4-2,CASSRSAGTSGSRNEQFF
TRBV4-3,CASSQARQPNSGNTIYF
TRBV6-1,CASSDRDRGSETQYF
TRBV28,CASSLGAGWVATGELFF
TRBV15,CATSPFNGGKGGNTIYF
TRBV20-1,CSAEGQGNNEKLFF
TRBV7-9,CASSIPGSRGASDTQYF
TRBV20-1,CSARRTGGDEKLFF
TRBV7-2,CASSPAEVMGETQYF
TRBV7-2,CASSSWTARSTNEKLFF
TRBV7-2,CASSFSGTDYNEQFF
TRBV12-3/TRBV12-4,CASSLPPSEQYF
TRBV29-1,CSVLTAGELFF
TRBV3-1,CASSQHIGLAGVSQETQYF
TRBV18,CASSPFQGTTNEKLFF